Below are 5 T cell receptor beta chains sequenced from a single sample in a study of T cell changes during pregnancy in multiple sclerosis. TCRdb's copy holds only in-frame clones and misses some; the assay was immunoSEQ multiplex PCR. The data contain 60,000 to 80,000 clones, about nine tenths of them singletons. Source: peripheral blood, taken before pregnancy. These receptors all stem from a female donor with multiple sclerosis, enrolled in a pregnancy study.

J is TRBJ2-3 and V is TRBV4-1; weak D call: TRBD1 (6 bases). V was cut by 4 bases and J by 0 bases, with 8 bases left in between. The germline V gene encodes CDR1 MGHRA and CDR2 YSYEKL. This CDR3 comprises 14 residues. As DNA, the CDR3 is TGCGCCAGCAGCCGAACAGGGAGCACAGATACGCAGTATTTT. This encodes CASSRTGSTDTQYF.

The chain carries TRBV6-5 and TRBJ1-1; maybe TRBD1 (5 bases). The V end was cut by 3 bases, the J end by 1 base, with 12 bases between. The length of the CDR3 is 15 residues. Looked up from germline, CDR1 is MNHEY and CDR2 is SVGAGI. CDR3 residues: CASSYHTGANTEAFF. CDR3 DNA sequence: TGTGCCAGCAGTTATCATACAGGAGCGAACACTGAAGCTTTCTTT.

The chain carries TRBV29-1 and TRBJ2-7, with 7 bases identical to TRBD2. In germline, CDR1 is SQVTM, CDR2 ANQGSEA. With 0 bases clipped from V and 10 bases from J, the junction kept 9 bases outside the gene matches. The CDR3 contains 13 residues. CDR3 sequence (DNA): TGCAGCGTTGAAGAAGAGGCGGGAGCGGTCCAGTACTTC. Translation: CSVEEEAGAVQYF.

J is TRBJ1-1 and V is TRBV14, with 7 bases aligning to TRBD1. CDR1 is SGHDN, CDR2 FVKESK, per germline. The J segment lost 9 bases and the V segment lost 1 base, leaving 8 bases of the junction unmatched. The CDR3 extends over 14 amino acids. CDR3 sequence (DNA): TGTGCCAGCAGCCAAGTCGGGGACAGCGGTAAAGCTTTCTTT. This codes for CASSQVGDSGKAFF.

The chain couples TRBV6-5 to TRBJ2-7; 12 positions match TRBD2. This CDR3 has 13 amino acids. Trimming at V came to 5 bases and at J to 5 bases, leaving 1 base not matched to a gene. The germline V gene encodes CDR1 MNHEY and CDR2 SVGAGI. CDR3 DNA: TGTGCCAGCAGTGGGACTAGCGGGCACGAGCAGTACTTC. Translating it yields CASSGTSGHEQYF.